This TCR beta chain was retrieved from a study of PD-1 blockade in classical Hodgkin lymphoma (dated by TCRdb to 2018 to 2021). In terms of the full investigation: Nivolumab dosing was 3 mg/kg intravenously every 2 weeks, continuing until either disease progression or unacceptable toxicity. The study used CyTOF and TCR beta sequencing to define a peripheral blood immune signature of response to PD-1 blockade in classical Hodgkin lymphoma.

For CDR1 and CDR2, the germline V gene lists KGHSH and LQKENI. The CDR3, from cysteine to phenylalanine, totals 15 residues. Here the CDR3 DNA is all that survives: 45 bases in frame from base 1. Compared with germline, V lacks 3 bases and J lacks 1 base; bases without a gene match: 4. The paper as a whole reports these results and caveats: Baseline TCR diversity was reported to be lower in newly diagnosed patients than in healthy donors, and even lower in relapsed/refractory patients. Trial patients with a complete response had baseline diversity similar to that of newly diagnosed patients, while partial responders and progressors had significantly lower diversity. By C4D1, a significant rise was seen in CD4+ TCR diversity but not in CD8+ TCR diversity (p=0.0027 vs p=0.16), and the rise was most apparent among complete responders (p=0.02). Diversity was lower in patients who began nivolumab less than 1 year after ASCT, so these patients were left out of later analyses to avoid confounding by immune reconstitution. The study was limited to a single clinical trial cohort, and causes of repertoire differences, possibly disease activity or prior therapy, remained undefined.

Per the publication, the time point label means: cycle 1 day 1 (C1D1), immediately before nivolumab initiation. Every trial patient had relapsed following autologous stem cell transplantation, and prior brentuximab vedotin exposure was what differed among cohorts A, B and C. The trial cohort was composed of approximately 60 patients with relapsed/refractory classical Hodgkin lymphoma, for whom complete response, partial response or progressive disease was recorded as best overall response. In the multi-cohort phase II CheckMate 205 trial, trial patients received single-agent nivolumab. Best overall response was determined by an independent review committee according to the 2007 International Working Group response criteria. Trial PBMCs were collected just before the start of nivolumab (C1D1) and during therapy at cycle 2 day 1 and cycle 4 day 1. Peripheral blood was collected in 8 mL Vacutainer Cell Preparation Tubes, from which PBMCs were isolated by centrifugation and then cryopreserved.

The Qiagen DNeasy kit was used to extract genomic DNA both from unsorted PBMCs and from the negatively selected CD4+ and CD8+ fractions. Amplification of TCR beta CDR3 regions was done by immunoSEQ multiplex PCR with primers that anneal to V and J segments. A synthetic immune receptor repertoire was used to minimize amplification bias, and any residual bias was removed computationally once sequencing was done. The published analysis was carried out like this. Repertoire diversity was quantified as the Shannon entropy index using custom Python scripts. Unsorted, CD4+ and CD8+ repertoires were analyzed separately, except for combined analyses in which CD4+ and CD8+ sequences were merged in silico. A clone was considered expanded if an increase in frequency of at least 2-fold after treatment relative to C1D1 was found, and a pseudocount of 0.5 was applied to clones undetected at baseline. Clones with 0 or 1 copy at C1D1 were defined as singleton clones, while clones with 2 or more copies were defined as non-singleton clones. By matching protein sequences in sorted samples from the same patient, clones expanded in unsorted samples were annotated as CD4+, CD8+ or unknown. Diversity changes from C1D1 to C4D1 were tested in paired samples using Wilcoxon tests. In its TCRdb copy, this immuneACCESS table keeps in-frame sequences only and misses some clones. Where compared with another copy, unresolved V genes explain less than half of these, and the others have no known cause. That table supplies the V and J calls and clone size; D and trimming were determined from the DNA. A total of fewer than 50,000 clones appear in this sample, more than 70% of them only once. The ten biggest clones cover just over 9% of the sample.

Comment on this clone: The antigen it binds to is not known. Base qualities are not recorded, but no much larger clone differs from it by a single base.

The rearrangement joined TRBV18 to TRBJ2-7; 9 junctional bases match TRBD1. This TCR came from a human donor with classical Hodgkin lymphoma. The input for sequencing was peripheral blood mononuclear cells (PBMCs), taken at baseline. Here the CDR3 is given as CASSPGTGPSYEQYF. The bases read TGTGCCAGCTCACCGGGGACAGGGCCTTCCTACGAGCAGTACTTC. Beyond the CDR3, the reference TRBV18 and TRBJ2-7 genes provide the residues; the full variable domain reads: NAGVMQNPRHLVRRRGQEARLRCSPMKGHSHVYWYRQLPEEGLKFMVYLQKENIIDESGMPKERFSAEFPKEGPSILRIQQVVRGDSAAYFCASSPGTGPSYEQYFGPGTRLTVT.